This T cell receptor beta chain was sequenced in a study of blood T cells in healthy people across ages. Then a second PCR, running roughly 7 to 11 cycles, was carried out with a sample-barcoded 5' primer and a J-beta primer mix. TCRdb re-called the 5' RACE reads with MiXCR, one entry per CDR3 protein. The sample lists under 1,000,000 distinct CDR3 sequences, 46% seen once, with less than 20% in the top ten. CDR1 is LGHNA and CDR2 is YSLEER in the germline V gene. V was clipped by 4 bases and J by 4 bases, with 13 bases between them. The CDR3 runs to 14 residues. What was sequenced was blood. The TCR sequence derives from a man older than 75 in good health. J is TRBJ1-2 and V is TRBV4-3; D might be TRBD1 (6 bases). This CDR3 reads CASSLRGAGYGYTF. The CDR3 nucleotides read TGCGCCAGCAGCCTGCGGGGGGCTGGCTATGGCTACACCTTC.